This TCR beta chain was documented in a study of cytomegalovirus exposure and HLA in healthy donors. Study conclusions and caveats: In a later analysis, specific HLA alleles were associated with 15,000 to 20,000 TCR beta sequences at a 0.05 false discovery rate. TCR beta V- and J-gene trimming, according to a later analysis, was linked to a missense DCLRE1C variant.

As concerns this clone: Its specificity is not known.

With 60 Vbeta and 13 Jbeta primers, the PCR was carried out. Profiling relied on immunoSEQ multiplex PCR, and the TCRdb table lists in-frame clones only, not all of them. The data hold about 79,000 clones, with approximately 74% observed a single time. The CDR3 is made up of 13 amino acids. The junction had 3 bases not matched to a gene; V was cut back by 2 bases and J by 6 bases. CDR1 is SGHRS, CDR2 YFSETQ, per germline. V and J are TRBV5-1 and TRBJ2-7, with 9 bases that match TRBD1. The sequenced sample consisted of PBMCs. The sequence derives from a man between 35 and 55 years old in good health and CMV-seropositive. CDR3 in DNA: TGCGCCAGCAGCTTAGGGACAGGGTCCGAGCAGTACTTC. Encoded protein: CASSLGTGSEQYF.